Listed here are 16 T cell receptor beta chains from one sample, sequenced in a study of T cell repertoires in cytomegalovirus infection. For these receptors, no antigen is known. TCRdb reanalysed the reads using MiXCR and keeps one entry per CDR3 protein. The sample consists of some 350,000 distinct CDR3 sequences, 34% of them appearing once. Sequencing was performed on cultured PBMCs, taken from culture after CMV antigen stimulation. Receptors originate from a human donor in good health (CMV status not recorded). Some clones in this sample may be carry-over from other donors' samples.

This clonotype came up a few times. This rearrangement joins TRBV7-3 to TRBJ2-5; D could derive from TRBD1 or TRBD2 (6 bases each). Looked up from germline, CDR1 is SGHTA and CDR2 is FQGTGA. Trimming took 5 bases from V and 5 from J, leaving 21 bases between them. CDR3 size: 16 residues. Here the CDR3 DNA reads TGTGCCAGCAGCCCCCACGCCCCGGGGGCGAGGGAGACCCAGTACTTC. Its protein is CASSPHAPGARETQYF.

The rearrangement joins TRBV7-8 to TRBJ1-2; D unclear. The CDR3 has 12 residues. V was cut by 0 bases and J by 7 bases, with 6 bases left in between. Germline lookup yields CDR1 SGHVS and CDR2 FQNEAQ. The CDR3 DNA reads as TGTGCCAGCAGCTTAGCTCAAATTGGCTACACCTTC. It translates to CASSLAQIGYTF.

This clonotype turned up a few times. CDR3 sequence: CASNNRGYSYEQYV. CDR3 in DNA: TGTGCCAGCAACAACAGGGGGTACTCCTACGAGCAGTACGTC. The rearrangement uses TRBV2 and TRBJ2-7, with 8 bases that match TRBD1. Germline V gene data show CDR1 as SNHLY and CDR2 as FYNNEI. The CDR3 contains 14 residues. V shed 7 bases and J 0 bases; nucleotides not matched to a gene: 5.

This clonotype was detected only a few times. This chain uses TRBV4-1 with TRBJ2-3, with 9 bases identical to TRBD2. There are 17 residues in the CDR3. Germline loops: CDR1 MGHRA, CDR2 YSYEKL. J was trimmed by 4 bases and V by 1 base; bases with no gene match: 9. The CDR3 DNA is TGCGCCAGCAGCCAAGCTCTAGCGGGAATGTATGCAGATACGCAGTATTTT. Translated: CASSQALAGMYADTQYF.

This clonotype appeared a few times. The V and J genes are TRBV19 and TRBJ2-4; D possibly corresponds to TRBD2 (5 bases). Trimming left V 6 bases short and J 8 bases short, with 23 bases between. CDR3 size: 16 residues. Germline values: CDR1 LNHDA, CDR2 SQIVND (reference sequence). The CDR3 nucleotides are TGTGCCAGTAGAGCCAAACCGGGCCACCTGGAGGACATTCAGTACTTC. Translated: CASRAKPGHLEDIQYF.

V gene TRBV28 combines with J gene TRBJ2-7, with D unclear. V was cut by 5 bases and J by 7 bases, with 15 bases left in between. Germline V gives CDR1 MDHEN, CDR2 SYDVKM. The CDR3 has 13 amino acids. CDR3 in amino acids: CASSLLTIAEQYF. The CDR3 nucleotides are TGTGCCAGCAGTCTCCTAACAATCGCGGAGCAGTACTTC.

The genes are TRBV14 and TRBJ2-5, with 9 bases aligning to TRBD2. CDR3 length: 17 amino acids. V lost 3 bases, J lost 5 bases, and 13 bases stayed unmatched. CDR1 SGHDN and CDR2 FVKESK come from the germline V gene. CDR3 bases: TGTGCCAGCAGCCATCTGACACCGACTAGCGGAGGCGAGACCCAGTACTTC. Residues: CASSHLTPTSGGETQYF.

The chain couples TRBV7-2 to TRBJ2-3; D might be TRBD1 or TRBD2, each matching 5 bases. The V gene lost 5 bases and the J gene lost 3 bases, with 12 bases spanning the gap. This CDR3 is built from 14 residues. Germline CDR1 is SGHTA and CDR2 is FQGNSA. DNA of the CDR3: TGTGCCAGCAGCCCAGCCTGGGGGACAGATACGCAGTATTTT. It specifies CASSPAWGTDTQYF.

This clonotype was seen more than once but under ten times. This chain joins TRBV7-2 and TRBJ2-5; D may be TRBD2 (6 bases). The ends were cut back, 1 base at V and 4 bases at J, with 19 bases in the middle. CDR3 length equals 17 residues. Germline V gene sequence: CDR1 SGHTA, CDR2 FQGNSA. CDR3: CASSLGPWTPAGETQYF. CDR3 DNA: TGTGCCAGCAGCTTAGGACCCTGGACTCCAGCGGGAGAGACCCAGTACTTC.

The chain recombines TRBV20-1 with TRBJ1-6, with TRBD1 matching over 9 bases. CDR1 is DFQATT, CDR2 SNEGSKA, per germline (reference sequence). The CDR3 has 15 amino acids. The V and J ends lost 5 bases and 8 bases, in that order; junction bases with no gene match: 10. CDR3 nucleotide sequence: TGCAGTGCTGTACCGGGACAGGGAGAATATTCACCCCTCCACTTT. It specifies CSAVPGQGEYSPLHF.

The gene calls are TRBV27 and TRBJ2-5, with D possibly TRBD1 on 5 matching bases. Germline CDR1 is MNHEY and CDR2 is SMNVEV (reference sequence). V shed 0 bases and J shed 4 bases, with 9 bases lying between them. The CDR3 has 14 amino acids. CDR3 bases: TGTGCCAGCAGTTTATCACCCAGGGCAGAGACCCAGTACTTC. Protein: CASSLSPRAETQYF.

The sample holds a few counts of this clonotype. This chain uses TRBV19 with TRBJ1-2; a possible D gene is TRBD1 (6 bases). The CDR3 has 15 residues. Germline V gives CDR1 LNHDA, CDR2 SQIVND (reference sequence). Trimming stripped 3 bases from V and 0 bases from J, with 11 bases between. CDR3 sequence reads: CASSISQGANYGYTF. The CDR3 bases are TGTGCCAGTAGTATTTCACAGGGAGCTAACTATGGCTACACCTTC.

With respect to this clonotype: No DNA is shown, since the ends of the CDR3 on it are uncertain; the CDR3 is the one TCRdb lists. The CDR3 loop reads CATSVAPSTDTQYF. The chain uses TRBV15 and TRBJ2-3. The CDR3 extends over 14 residues, inclusive of both ends. The germline V gene encodes CDR1 LNHNV and CDR2 YYDKDF (reference sequence).

At least ten counts were recorded for this clonotype. The rearrangement uses TRBV7-2 and TRBJ1-2, with TRBD1 as a possible D gene (5 bases). Looked up from germline, CDR1 is SGHTA and CDR2 is FQGNSA. The CDR3 extends over 12 amino acids. Trimming stripped 4 bases from V and 5 bases from J, with 8 bases between. CDR3 sequence reads: CASSSTDYGYTF. The CDR3 nucleotides are TGTGCCAGCAGCTCGACAGATTATGGCTACACCTTC.

The CDR3 nucleotides are TGTGCCAGCAGCTTCGCCAGGGGACGAGATACGCAGTATTTT. Amino acid sequence: CASSFARGRDTQYF. The J gene is TRBJ2-3, the V gene TRBV7-9; a weak D match, TRBD1 (6 bases). The germline V gene encodes CDR1 SEHNR and CDR2 FQNEAQ (reference sequence). This CDR3 has 14 residues. The V end was cut by 3 bases, the J end by 5 bases, with 12 bases between.

This clonotype was counted ten times or more. DNA of the CDR3: TGTGCCAGCAGCAAAAAAGGGGGCTACGAGCAGTACGTC. Amino acid sequence: CASSKKGGYEQYV. This chain uses TRBV7-9 with TRBJ2-7, with TRBD1 as a possible D gene (6 bases). This CDR3 region has 13 residues. Trimming removed 5 bases at V and 3 bases at J, with 11 bases between. Per germline, CDR1 SEHNR and CDR2 FQNEAQ (reference sequence).